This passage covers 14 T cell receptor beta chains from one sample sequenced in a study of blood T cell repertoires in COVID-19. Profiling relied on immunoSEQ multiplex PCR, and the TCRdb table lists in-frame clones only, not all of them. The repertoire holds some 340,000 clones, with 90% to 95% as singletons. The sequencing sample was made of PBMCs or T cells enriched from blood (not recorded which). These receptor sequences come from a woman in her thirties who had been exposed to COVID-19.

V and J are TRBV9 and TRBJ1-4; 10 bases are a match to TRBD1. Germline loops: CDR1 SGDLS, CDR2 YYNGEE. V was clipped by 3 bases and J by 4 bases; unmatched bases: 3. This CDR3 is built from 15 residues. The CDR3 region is CASSGGQGGNEKLFF. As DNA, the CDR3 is TGTGCCAGCAGCGGCGGACAGGGGGGTAATGAAAAACTGTTTTTT.

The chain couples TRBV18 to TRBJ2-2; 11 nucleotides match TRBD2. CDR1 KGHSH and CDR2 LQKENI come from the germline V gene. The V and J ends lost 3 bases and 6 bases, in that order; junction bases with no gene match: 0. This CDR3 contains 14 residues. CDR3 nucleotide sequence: TGTGCCAGCTCACCGGGACTAGCGGCCGGGGAGCTGTTTTTT. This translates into CASSPGLAAGELFF.

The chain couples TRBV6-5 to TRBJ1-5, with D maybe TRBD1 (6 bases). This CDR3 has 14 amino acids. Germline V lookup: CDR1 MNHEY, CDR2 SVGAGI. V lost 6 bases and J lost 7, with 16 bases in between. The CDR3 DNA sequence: TGTGCCAGCAGCCCGAGAGGGGGGGGCCAGCCCCAGCATTTT. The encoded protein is CASSPRGGGQPQHF.

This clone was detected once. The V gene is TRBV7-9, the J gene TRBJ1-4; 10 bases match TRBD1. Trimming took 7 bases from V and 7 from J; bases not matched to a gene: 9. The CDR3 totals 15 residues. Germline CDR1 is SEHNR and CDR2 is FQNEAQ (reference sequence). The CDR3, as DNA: TGTGCCAGCAAACAACACCGGGACAGGGGTGAAAAACTGTTTTTT. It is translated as CASKQHRDRGEKLFF.

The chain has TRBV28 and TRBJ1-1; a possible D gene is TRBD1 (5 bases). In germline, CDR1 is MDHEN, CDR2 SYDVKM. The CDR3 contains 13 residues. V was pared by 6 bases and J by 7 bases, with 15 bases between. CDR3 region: CASSPQDGGEAFF. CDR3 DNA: TGTGCCAGCAGCCCGCAAGACGGGGGTGAAGCTTTCTTT.

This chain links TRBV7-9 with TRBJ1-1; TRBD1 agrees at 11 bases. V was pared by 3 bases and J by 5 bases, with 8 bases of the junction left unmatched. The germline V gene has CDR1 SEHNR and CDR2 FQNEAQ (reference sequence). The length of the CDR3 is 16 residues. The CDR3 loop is CASSLASGTGGTEAFF. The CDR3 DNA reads TGTGCCAGCAGCTTGGCCTCAGGGACAGGGGGGACTGAAGCTTTCTTT.

CDR3 nucleotide sequence: TGTGCCAGCACCGGACTAGCGGGCGGCAGTGGGGAGACCCAGTACTTC. Translated: CASTGLAGGSGETQYF. The V and J genes are TRBV7-9 and TRBJ2-5, with TRBD2 identical over 11 bases. This CDR3 spans 16 amino acids. The V segment lost 7 bases and the J segment 5 bases; nucleotides outside the gene matches: 12. CDR1 SEHNR and CDR2 FQNEAQ come from the germline V gene (reference sequence).

The CDR3 is CASSPTGQSNTEAFF. The CDR3 DNA sequence: TGTGCCAGCTCACCAACAGGACAGTCGAACACTGAAGCTTTCTTT. The gene calls are TRBV18 and TRBJ1-1; possibly TRBD1 for D (6 bases). Trimming shortened V by 2 bases and J by 1 base, and 11 bases separated the two germline ends. CDR1 KGHSH and CDR2 LQKENI come from the germline V gene. The CDR3 extends over 15 amino acids.

CDR3 sequence reads: CASSLDRGGFSPLHF. In nucleotides, the CDR3 is TGTGCCAGCAGTTTAGACAGGGGTGGGTTTTCACCCCTCCACTTT. The rearrangement uses TRBV27 and TRBJ1-6; 8 positions match TRBD1. Trimming took 2 bases from V and 9 from J; bases not matched to a gene: 6. CDR3 length equals 15 residues. Germline V lookup: CDR1 MNHEY, CDR2 SMNVEV (reference sequence).

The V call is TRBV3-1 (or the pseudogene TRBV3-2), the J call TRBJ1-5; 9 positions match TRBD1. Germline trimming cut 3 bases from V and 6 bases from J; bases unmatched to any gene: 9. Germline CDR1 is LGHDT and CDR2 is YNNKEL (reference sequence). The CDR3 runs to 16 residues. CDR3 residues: CASSHGGQGQGQPQHF. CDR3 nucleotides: TGTGCCAGCAGCCACGGGGGACAGGGTCAAGGTCAGCCCCAGCATTTT.

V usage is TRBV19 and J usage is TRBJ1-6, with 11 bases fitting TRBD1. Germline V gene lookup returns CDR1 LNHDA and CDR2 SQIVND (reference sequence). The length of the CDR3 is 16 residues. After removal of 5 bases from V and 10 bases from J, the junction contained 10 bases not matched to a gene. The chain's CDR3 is CASSSRDRGFESPLHF. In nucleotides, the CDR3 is TGTGCCAGTAGTTCCCGGGACAGGGGGTTTGAGTCACCCCTCCACTTT. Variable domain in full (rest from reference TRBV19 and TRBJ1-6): DGGITQSPKYLFRKEGQNVTLSCEQNLNHDAMYWYRQDPGQGLRLIYYSQIVNDFQKGDIAEGYSVSREKKESFPLTVTSAQKNPTAFYLCASSSRDRGFESPLHFGNGTRLTVT.

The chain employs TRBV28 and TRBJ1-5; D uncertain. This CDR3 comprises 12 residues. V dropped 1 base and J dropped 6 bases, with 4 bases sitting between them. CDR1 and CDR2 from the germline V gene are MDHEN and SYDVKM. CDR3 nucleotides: TGTGCCAGCAGTTTATCGGTTCAGCCCCAGCATTTT. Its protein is CASSLSVQPQHF.

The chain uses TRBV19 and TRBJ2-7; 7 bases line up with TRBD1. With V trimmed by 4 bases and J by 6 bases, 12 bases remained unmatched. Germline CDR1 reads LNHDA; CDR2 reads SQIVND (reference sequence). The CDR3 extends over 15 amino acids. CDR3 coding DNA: TGTGCCAGTAGTAGGTATTCGGACAGGAGTACCGAGCAGTACTTC. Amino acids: CASSRYSDRSTEQYF.

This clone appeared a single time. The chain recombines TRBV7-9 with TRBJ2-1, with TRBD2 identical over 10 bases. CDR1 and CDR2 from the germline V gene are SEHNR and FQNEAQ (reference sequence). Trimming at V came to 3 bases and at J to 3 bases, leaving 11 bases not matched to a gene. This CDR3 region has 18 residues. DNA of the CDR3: TGTGCCAGCAGCTTGCGGACAGCTAGCGGGGGCGTCTACAATGAGCAGTTCTTC. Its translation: CASSLRTASGGVYNEQFF.